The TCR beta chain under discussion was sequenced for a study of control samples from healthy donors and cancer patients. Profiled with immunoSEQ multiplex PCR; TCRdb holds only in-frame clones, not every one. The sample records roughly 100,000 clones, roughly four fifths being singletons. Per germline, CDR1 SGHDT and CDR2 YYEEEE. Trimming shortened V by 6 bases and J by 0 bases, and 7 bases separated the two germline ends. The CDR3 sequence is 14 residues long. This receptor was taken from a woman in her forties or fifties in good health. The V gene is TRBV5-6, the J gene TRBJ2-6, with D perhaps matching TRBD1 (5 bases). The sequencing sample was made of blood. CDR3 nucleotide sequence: TGTGCCAGCACCGACAGCTCTGGGGCCAACGTCCTGACTTTC. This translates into CASTDSSGANVLTF.